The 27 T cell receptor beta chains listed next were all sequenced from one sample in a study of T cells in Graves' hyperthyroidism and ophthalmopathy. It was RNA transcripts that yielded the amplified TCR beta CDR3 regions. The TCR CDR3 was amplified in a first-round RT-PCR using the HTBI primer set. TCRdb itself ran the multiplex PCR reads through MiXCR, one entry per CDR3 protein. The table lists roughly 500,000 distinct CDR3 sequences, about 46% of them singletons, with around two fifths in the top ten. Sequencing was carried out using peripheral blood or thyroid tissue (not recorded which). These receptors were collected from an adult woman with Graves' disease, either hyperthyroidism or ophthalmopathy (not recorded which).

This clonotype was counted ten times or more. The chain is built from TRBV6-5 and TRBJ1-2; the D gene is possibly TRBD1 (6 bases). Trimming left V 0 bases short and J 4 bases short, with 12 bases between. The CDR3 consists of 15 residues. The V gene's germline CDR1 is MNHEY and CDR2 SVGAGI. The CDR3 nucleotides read TGTGCCAGCAGTTACTCCAGTGGGGGCACCTATGGCTACACCTTC. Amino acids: CASSYSSGGTYGYTF.

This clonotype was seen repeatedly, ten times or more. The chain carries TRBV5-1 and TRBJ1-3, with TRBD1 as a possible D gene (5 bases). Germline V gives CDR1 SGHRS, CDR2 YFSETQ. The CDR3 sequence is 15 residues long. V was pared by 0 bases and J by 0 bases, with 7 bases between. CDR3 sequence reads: CASSLGTHSGNTIYF. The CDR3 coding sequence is TGCGCCAGCAGCTTGGGGACACACTCTGGAAACACCATATATTTT.

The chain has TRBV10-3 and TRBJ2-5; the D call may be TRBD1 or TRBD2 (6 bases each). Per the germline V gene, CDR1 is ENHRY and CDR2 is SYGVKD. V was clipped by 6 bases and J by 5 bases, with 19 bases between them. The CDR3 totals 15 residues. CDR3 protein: CAISRVGTGRETQYF. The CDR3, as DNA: TGTGCCATCAGCCGCGTCGGTACAGGGAGGGAGACCCAGTACTTC.

The CDR3 DNA sequence: TGTGCCAGCAGCTCGAGCGGTGGGGGCCTAGGGGAAAAACTGTTTTTT. As protein: CASSSSGGGLGEKLFF. The chain uses TRBV7-9 and TRBJ1-4; perhaps TRBD1 as D (6 bases). CDR1 SEHNR and CDR2 FQNEAQ come from the germline V gene (reference sequence). This CDR3 contains 16 residues. V lost 4 bases and J lost 8, with 20 bases in between.

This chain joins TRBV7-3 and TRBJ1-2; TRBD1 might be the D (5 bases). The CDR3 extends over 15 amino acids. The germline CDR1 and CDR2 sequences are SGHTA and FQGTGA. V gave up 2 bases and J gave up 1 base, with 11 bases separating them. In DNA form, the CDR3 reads TGTGCCAGCAGCTTACCCTGGGGGGATAACTATGGCTACACCTTC. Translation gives CASSLPWGDNYGYTF.

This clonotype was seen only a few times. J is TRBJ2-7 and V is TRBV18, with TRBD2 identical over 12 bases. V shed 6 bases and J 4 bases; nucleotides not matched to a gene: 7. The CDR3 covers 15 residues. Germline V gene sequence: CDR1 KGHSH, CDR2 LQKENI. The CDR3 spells CASSLLAGGDYEQYF. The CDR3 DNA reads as TGTGCCAGCTCGCTACTAGCGGGAGGAGATTACGAGCAGTACTTC. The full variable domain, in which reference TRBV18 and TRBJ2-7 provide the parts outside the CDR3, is NAGVMQNPRHLVRRRGQEARLRCSPMKGHSHVYWYRQLPEEGLKFMVYLQKENIIDESGMPKERFSAEFPKEGPSILRIQQVVRGDSAAYFCASSLLAGGDYEQYFGPGTRLTVT.

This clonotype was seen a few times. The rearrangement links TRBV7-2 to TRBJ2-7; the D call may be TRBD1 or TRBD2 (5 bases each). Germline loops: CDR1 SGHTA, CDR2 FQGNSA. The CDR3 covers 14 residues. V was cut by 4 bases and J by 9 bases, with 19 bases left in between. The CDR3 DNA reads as TGTGCCAGCAGCTACTCCCGGGACCAAGTGAGGCAGTACTTC. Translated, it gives CASSYSRDQVRQYF. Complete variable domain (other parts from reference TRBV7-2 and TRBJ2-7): GAGVSQSPSNKVTEKGKDVELRCDPISGHTALYWYRQSLGQGLEFLIYFQGNSAPDKSGLPSDRFSAERTGGSVSTLTIQRTQQEDSAVYLCASSYSRDQVRQYFGPGTRLTVT.

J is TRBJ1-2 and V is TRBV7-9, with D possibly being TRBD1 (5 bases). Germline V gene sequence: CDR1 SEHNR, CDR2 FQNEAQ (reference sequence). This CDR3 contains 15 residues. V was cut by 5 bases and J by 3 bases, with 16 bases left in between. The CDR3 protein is CASSLQGAGHYGYTF. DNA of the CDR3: TGTGCCAGCAGCCTCCAGGGAGCGGGACACTATGGCTACACCTTC.

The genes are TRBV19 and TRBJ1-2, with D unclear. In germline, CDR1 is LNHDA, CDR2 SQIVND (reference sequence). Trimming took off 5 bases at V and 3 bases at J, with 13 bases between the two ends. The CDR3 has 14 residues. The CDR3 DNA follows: TGTGCCAGTAGTTCAGGCTACGATCACTATGGCTACACCTTC. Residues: CASSSGYDHYGYTF.

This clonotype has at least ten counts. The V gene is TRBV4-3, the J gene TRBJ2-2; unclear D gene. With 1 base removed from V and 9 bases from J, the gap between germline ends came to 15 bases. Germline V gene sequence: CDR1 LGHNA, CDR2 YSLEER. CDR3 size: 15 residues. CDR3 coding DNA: TGCGCCAGCAGCCAAGTTCCAGGTACACCGAGGGAGCTGTTTTTT. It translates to CASSQVPGTPRELFF.

CDR3 bases: TGTGCCAGCAGCTCCCGAGGGGGAGGGCGTACAGATACGCAGTATTTT. It encodes CASSSRGGGRTDTQYF. The V call is TRBV7-9, the J call TRBJ2-3; D is perhaps TRBD2 (7 bases). CDR1 and CDR2 from the germline V gene are SEHNR and FQNEAQ (reference sequence). The CDR3 is 16 amino acids. Between the trimmed V and J ends, which lost 4 bases and 3 bases, there was a span of 17 bases. Complete variable domain (other parts from reference TRBV7-9 and TRBJ2-3): DTGVSQNPRHKITKRGQNVTFRCDPISEHNRLYWYRQTLGQGPEFLTYFQNEAQLEKSRLLSDRFSAERPKGSFSTLEIQRTEQGDSAMYLCASSSRGGGRTDTQYFGPGTRLTVL.

The chain's CDR3 is CASSSGPPGANGELFF. The DNA for the CDR3 is TGTGCCAGCAGCTCCGGTCCTCCCGGGGCGAACGGGGAGCTGTTTTTT. The chain uses TRBV7-9 and TRBJ2-2; the D gene could be TRBD1 or TRBD2 (5 bases each). The germline V gene encodes CDR1 SEHNR and CDR2 FQNEAQ (reference sequence). CDR3 length: 16 residues. V lost 4 bases to trimming and J lost 7 bases, with 19 bases between them. Combining the CDR3 with reference TRBV7-9 and TRBJ2-2 gives the whole variable domain DTGVSQNPRHKITKRGQNVTFRCDPISEHNRLYWYRQTLGQGPEFLTYFQNEAQLEKSRLLSDRFSAERPKGSFSTLEIQRTEQGDSAMYLCASSSGPPGANGELFFGEGSRLTVL.

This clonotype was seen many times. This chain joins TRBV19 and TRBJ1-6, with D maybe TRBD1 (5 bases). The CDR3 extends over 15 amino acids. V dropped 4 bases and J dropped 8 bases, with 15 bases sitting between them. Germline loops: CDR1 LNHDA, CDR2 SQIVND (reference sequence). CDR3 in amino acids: CASSTLGTSDSPLHF. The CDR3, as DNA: TGTGCCAGTAGTACCCTCGGGACTTCGGATTCACCCCTCCACTTT.

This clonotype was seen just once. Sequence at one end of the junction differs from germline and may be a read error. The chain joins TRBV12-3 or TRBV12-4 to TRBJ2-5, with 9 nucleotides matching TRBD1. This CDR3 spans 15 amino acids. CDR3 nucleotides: TGTGCCAGCAGCTCTACCGGGACAGGGAAAGAGGCCCAGTACTTC. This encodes CASSSTGTGKEAQYF.

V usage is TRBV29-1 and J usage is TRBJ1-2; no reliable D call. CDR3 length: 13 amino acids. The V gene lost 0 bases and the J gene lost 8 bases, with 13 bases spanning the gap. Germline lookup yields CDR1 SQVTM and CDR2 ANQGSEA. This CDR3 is CSVEDDGAAGYTF. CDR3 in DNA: TGCAGCGTTGAAGATGATGGCGCTGCGGGCTACACCTTC.

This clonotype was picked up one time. For the CDR3, the DNA is TGTGCCATCAGTGAAACAGGGACAGCCTCTATTGGCTACACCTTC. This gives the protein CAISETGTASIGYTF. V is TRBV10-3 and J is TRBJ1-2; TRBD1 aligns across 7 bases. Germline V CDR1 and CDR2: ENHRY, SYGVKD. The CDR3 is 15 residues long. The trim removed 3 bases at V and 7 bases at J, leaving 11 bases unmatched.

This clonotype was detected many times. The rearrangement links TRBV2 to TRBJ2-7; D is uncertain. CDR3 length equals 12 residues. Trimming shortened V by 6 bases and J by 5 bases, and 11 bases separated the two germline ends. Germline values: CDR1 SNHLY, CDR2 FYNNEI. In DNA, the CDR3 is TGTGCCAGCAGACCCGACTCAGACGAGCAGTACTTC. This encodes CASRPDSDEQYF.

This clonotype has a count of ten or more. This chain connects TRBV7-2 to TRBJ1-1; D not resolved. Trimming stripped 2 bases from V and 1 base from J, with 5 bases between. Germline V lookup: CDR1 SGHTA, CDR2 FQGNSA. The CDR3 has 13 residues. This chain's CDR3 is CASSLSRNTEAFF. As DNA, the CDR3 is TGTGCCAGCAGCTTAAGCAGGAACACTGAAGCTTTCTTT. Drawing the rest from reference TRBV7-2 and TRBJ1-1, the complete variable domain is GAGVSQSPSNKVTEKGKDVELRCDPISGHTALYWYRQSLGQGLEFLIYFQGNSAPDKSGLPSDRFSAERTGGSVSTLTIQRTQQEDSAVYLCASSLSRNTEAFFGQGTRLTVV.

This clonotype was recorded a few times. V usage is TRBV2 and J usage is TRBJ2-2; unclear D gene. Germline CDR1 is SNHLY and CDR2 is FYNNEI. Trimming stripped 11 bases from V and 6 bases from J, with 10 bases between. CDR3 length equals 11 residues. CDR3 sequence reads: CACYYSGELFF. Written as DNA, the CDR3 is TGTGCCTGCTACTACTCCGGGGAGCTGTTTTTT.

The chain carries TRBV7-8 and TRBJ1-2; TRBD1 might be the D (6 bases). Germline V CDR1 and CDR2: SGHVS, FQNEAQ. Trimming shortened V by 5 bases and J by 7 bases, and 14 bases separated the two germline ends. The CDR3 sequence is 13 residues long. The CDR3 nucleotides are TGTGCCAGCAGCGAGGGGCAGGGGCTTGGCTACACCTTC. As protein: CASSEGQGLGYTF.

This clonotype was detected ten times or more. In nucleotides, the CDR3 is TGTGCCAGCAGTAAGGCGGGAGGGACTGAAGCTTTCTTT. Residues: CASSKAGGTEAFF. The rearrangement uses TRBV6-5 and TRBJ1-1; D uncertain. In germline, CDR1 is MNHEY, CDR2 SVGAGI. The CDR3 sequence is 13 residues long. The V end lost 5 bases, the J end lost 5 bases, and 12 bases lay between the germline ends.

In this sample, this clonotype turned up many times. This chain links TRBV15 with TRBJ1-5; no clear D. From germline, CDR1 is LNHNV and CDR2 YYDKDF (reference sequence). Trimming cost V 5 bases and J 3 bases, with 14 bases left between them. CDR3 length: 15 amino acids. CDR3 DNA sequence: TGTGCCACCAGCCGGAGCGGCGGGTACAATCAGCCCCAGCATTTT. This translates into CATSRSGGYNQPQHF.

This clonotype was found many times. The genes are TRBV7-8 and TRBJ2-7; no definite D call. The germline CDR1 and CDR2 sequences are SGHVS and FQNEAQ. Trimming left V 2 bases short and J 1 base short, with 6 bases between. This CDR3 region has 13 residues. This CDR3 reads CASSLLASYEQYF. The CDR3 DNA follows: TGTGCCAGCAGCTTATTGGCTTCCTACGAGCAGTACTTC.

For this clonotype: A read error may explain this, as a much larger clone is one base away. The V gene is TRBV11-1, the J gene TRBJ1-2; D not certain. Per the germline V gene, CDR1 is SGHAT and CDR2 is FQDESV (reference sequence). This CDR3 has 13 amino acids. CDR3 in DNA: TGTGCCAGCAGCTTATCCCACAGTATTGGCCACACCTTC. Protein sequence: CASSLSHSIGHTF.

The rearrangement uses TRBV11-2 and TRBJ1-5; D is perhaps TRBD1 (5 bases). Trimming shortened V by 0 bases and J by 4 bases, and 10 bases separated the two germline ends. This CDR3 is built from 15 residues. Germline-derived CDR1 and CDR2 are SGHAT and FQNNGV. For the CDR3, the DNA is TGTGCCAGCAGCTTAGAGTACGGGGGAAATCAGCCCCAGCATTTT. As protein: CASSLEYGGNQPQHF.

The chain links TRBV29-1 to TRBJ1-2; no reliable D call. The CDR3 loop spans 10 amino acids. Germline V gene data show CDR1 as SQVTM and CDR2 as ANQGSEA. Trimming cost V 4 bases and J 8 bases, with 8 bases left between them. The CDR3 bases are TGCAGCGTTGGGATAGGGGGCTACACCTTC. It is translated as CSVGIGGYTF.

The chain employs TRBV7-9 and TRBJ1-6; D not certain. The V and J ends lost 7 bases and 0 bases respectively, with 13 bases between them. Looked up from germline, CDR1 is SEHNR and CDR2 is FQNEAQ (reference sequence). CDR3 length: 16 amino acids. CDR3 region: CASTTERSSYNSPLHF. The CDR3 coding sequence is TGTGCCAGCACCACAGAACGTAGCTCCTATAATTCACCCCTCCACTTT.